This T cell receptor (beta chain) was sequenced for a study of T cell responses to AZD1222 COVID-19 vaccine. Overall study results and limits: Increases in Spike-specific TCR breadth and depth were seen after two AZD1222 doses. Distributed over spike, vaccine-associated CD4 TCRs predominated at 160-218 and 743-854.

Profiling relied on immunoSEQ multiplex PCR, and the TCRdb table lists in-frame clones only, not all of them. The repertoire holds some 140,000 clones, 85% to 95% seen once, with around 2.7% in the top ten. Trimming pared 3 bases from V and 4 bases from J, leaving 9 bases between. CDR1 is GTSNPN and CDR2 is SVGIG in the germline V gene (reference sequence). The CDR3 is 12 amino acids. Remarks on this clone: Antigen specificity is unknown.

The source was peripheral blood, collected on day 0 of AZD1222 vaccination. This TCR was sampled from an adult in good health. The V call is TRBV30, the J call TRBJ1-1; possibly TRBD1 for D (5 bases). The CDR3 sequence: CAWSQGGTEAFF. CDR3 DNA: TGTGCCTGGAGCCAGGGAGGCACTGAAGCTTTCTTT.